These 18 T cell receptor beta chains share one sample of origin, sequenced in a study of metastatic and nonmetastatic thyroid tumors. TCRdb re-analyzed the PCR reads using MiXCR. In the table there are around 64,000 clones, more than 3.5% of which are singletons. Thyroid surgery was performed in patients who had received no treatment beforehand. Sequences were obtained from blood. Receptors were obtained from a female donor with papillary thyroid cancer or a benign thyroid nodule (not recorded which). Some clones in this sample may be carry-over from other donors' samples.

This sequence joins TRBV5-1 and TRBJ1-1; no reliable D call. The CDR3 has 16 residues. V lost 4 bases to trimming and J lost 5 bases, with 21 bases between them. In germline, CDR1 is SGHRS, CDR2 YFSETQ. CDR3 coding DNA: TGCGCCAGCAGCCCTGCTTTTGAAGGTGGAATAACTGAAGCTTTCTTT. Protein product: CASSPAFEGGITEAFF.

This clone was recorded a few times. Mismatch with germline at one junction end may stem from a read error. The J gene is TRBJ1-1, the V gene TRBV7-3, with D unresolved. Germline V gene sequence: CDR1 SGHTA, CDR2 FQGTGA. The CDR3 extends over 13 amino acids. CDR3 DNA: TGTGCCAACAGCTCCCAGGCGGGCACTGAAGCTTTCTTT. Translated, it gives CANSSQAGTEAFF.

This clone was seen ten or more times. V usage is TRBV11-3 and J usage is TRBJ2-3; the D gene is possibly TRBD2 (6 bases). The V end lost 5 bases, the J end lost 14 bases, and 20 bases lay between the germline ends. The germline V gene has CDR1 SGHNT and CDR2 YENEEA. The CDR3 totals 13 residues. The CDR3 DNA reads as TGTGCCAGCAGCCCAACTACGGGGGAAGTAGGGTATTTT. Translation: CASSPTTGEVGYF.

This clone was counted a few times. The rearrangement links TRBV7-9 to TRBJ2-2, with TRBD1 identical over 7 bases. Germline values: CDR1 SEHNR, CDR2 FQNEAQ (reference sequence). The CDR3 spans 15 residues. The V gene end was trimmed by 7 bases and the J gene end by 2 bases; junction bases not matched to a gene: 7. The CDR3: CASIEGALNTGELFF. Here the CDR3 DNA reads TGTGCCAGCATCGAGGGGGCACTAAACACCGGGGAGCTGTTTTTT.

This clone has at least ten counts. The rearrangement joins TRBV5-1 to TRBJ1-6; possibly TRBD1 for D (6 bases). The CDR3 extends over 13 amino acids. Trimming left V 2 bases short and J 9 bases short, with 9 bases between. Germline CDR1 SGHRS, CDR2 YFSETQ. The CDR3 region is CASSLGGPSPLHF. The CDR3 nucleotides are TGCGCCAGCAGCTTAGGGGGGCCTTCACCCCTCCACTTT.

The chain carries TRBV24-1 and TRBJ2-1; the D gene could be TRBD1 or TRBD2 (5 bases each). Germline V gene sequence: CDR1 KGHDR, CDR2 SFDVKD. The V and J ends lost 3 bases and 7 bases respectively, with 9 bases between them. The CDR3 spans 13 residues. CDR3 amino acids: CATSDGTINEQFF. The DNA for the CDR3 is TGTGCCACCAGTGATGGGACGATAAATGAGCAGTTCTTC.

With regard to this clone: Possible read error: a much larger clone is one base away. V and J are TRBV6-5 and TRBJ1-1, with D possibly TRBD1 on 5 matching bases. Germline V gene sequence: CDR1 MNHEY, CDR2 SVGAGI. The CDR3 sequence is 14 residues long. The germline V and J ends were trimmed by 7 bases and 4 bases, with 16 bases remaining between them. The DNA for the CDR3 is TGTGCCAGCACGTCTCGAGGGGAGGGCACTGAAGCTTTCTTT. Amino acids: CASTSRGEGTEAFF.

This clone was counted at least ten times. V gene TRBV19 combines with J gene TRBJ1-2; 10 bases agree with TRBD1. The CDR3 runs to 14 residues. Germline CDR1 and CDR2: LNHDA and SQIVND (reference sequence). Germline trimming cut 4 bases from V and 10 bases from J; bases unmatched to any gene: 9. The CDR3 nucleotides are TGTGCCAGTAGTACCACCGACAGGGGGCGCGCCTACACCTTC. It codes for CASSTTDRGRAYTF.

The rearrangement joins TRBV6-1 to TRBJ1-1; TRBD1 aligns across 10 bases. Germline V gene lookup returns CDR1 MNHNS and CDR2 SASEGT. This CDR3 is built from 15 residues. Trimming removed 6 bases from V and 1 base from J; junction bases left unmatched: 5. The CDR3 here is CASRRTGGRNTEAFF. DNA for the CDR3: TGTGCCAGCAGACGGACAGGGGGTAGGAACACTGAAGCTTTCTTT.

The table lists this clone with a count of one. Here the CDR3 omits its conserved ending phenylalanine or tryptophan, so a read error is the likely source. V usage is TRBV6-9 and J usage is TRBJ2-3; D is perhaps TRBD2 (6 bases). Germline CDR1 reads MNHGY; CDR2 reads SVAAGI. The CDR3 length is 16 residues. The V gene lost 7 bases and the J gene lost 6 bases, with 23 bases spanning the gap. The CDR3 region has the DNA TGTGCCAGCAATTACTCGGGCCCGGGGGACGCGGATACGCAGTATTCT. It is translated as CASNYSGPGDADTQYS.

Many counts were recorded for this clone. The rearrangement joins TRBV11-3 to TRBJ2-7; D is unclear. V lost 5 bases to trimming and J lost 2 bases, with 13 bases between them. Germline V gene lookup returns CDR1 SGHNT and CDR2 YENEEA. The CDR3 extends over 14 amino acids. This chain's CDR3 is CASSPSLATYEQYF. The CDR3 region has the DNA TGTGCCAGCAGCCCCTCCTTGGCGACCTACGAGCAGTACTTC.

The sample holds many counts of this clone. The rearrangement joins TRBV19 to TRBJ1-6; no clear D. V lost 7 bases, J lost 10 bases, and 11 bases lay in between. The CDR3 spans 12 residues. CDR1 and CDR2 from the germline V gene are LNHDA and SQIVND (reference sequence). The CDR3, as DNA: TGTGCCAGTACCCTAGGTGGATCACCCCTCCACTTT. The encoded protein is CASTLGGSPLHF. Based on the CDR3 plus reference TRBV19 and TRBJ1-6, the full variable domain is DGGITQSPKYLFRKEGQNVTLSCEQNLNHDAMYWYRQDPGQGLRLIYYSQIVNDFQKGDIAEGYSVSREKKESFPLTVTSAQKNPTAFYLCASTLGGSPLHFGNGTRLTVT.

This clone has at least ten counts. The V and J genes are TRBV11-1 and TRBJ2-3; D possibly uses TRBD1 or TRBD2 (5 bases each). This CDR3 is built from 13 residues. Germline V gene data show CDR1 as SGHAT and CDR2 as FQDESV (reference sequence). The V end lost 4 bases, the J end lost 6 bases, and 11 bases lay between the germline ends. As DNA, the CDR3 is TGTGCCAGCAGCTGGGACCCCCCGGATACGCAGTATTTT. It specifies CASSWDPPDTQYF.

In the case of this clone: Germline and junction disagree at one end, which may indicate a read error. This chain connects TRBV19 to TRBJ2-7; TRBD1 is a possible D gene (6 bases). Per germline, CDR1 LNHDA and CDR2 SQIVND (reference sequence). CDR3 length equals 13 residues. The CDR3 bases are TGTGCCAGTTTAAAGACAGGTGAACGCGAGCATTACTTC. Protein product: CASLKTGEREHYF.

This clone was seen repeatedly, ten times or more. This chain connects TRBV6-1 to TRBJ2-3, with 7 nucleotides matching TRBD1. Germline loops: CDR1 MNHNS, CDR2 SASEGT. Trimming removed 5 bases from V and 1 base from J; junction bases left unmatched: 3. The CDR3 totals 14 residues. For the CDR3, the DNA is TGTGCCAGCAGTTCCGGACAGGGCACAGATACGCAGTATTTT. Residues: CASSSGQGTDTQYF.

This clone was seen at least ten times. CDR3: CATSDLSGRGADTQYF. As DNA, the CDR3 is TGTGCCACCAGTGACCTTAGCGGGAGAGGCGCAGATACGCAGTATTTT. This chain links TRBV24-1 with TRBJ2-3, with 9 bases that match TRBD2. Germline V CDR1 and CDR2: KGHDR, SFDVKD. The CDR3 length is 16 residues. With 4 bases clipped from V and 4 bases from J, the junction kept 8 bases outside the gene matches.

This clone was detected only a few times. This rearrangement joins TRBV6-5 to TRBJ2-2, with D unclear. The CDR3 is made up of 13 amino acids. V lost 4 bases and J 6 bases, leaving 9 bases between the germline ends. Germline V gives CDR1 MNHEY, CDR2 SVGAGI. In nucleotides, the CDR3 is TGTGCCAGCAGTTCAGTTAGGGCCGGGGAGCTGTTTTTT. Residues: CASSSVRAGELFF.

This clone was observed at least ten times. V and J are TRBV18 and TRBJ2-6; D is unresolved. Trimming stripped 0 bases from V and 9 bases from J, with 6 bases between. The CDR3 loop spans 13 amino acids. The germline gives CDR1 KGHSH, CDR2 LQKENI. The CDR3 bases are TGTGCCAGCTCACCACCTTCGGGCAACGTCCTGACTTTC. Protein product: CASSPPSGNVLTF. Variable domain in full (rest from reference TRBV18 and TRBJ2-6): NAGVMQNPRHLVRRRGQEARLRCSPMKGHSHVYWYRQLPEEGLKFMVYLQKENIIDESGMPKERFSAEFPKEGPSILRIQQVVRGDSAAYFCASSPPSGNVLTFGAGSRLTVL.